This TCR beta chain was captured in a study of T cell responses to AZD1222 COVID-19 vaccine. Sequencing was performed with immunoSEQ multiplex PCR; in TCRdb, only in-frame clones are kept and a portion is missing. The sample gives about 150,000 clones, about 88% of which show up once; approximately 20% is in the top ten. This clone was recorded only once. This CDR3 has 19 residues. The trim removed 5 bases at V and 7 bases at J, leaving 20 bases unmatched. Germline V gene lookup returns CDR1 MNHNY and CDR2 SVGAGI (reference sequence). Sequencing was performed on peripheral blood, taken on day 0 of AZD1222 vaccination. The TCR was taken from an adult in good health. The chain employs TRBV6-6 and TRBJ2-1; 10 bases align to TRBD2. CDR3 amino acids: CASSPPGGTTSGTGNEQFF. DNA for the CDR3: TGTGCCAGCAGTCCCCCGGGGGGTACTACTAGCGGGACGGGGAATGAGCAGTTCTTC.